The sequence of this T cell receptor (beta chain) was determined in a study of regulatory T cells in long-lasting Graves disease. iRepertoire HTBI primers and Arm-PCR of CDR3 regions built TCR beta libraries. Via MiXCR, TCRdb re-called the multiplex PCR reads, giving one row per CDR3 protein. The sample yields some 600,000 distinct CDR3 sequences, approximately 16% seen once. The time point: newly diagnosed GD, antithyroid drugs for less than 3 months. RNA extracted from PBMCs served as the sequencing template. The germline CDR1 and CDR2 sequences are DFQATT and SNEGSKA (reference sequence). CDR3 size: 15 residues. Trimming cost V 1 base and J 3 bases; bases outside gene matches: 8. This sample was also put to use in a study of T cells in Graves' hyperthyroidism and ophthalmopathy. That publication notes: Clonotypes that were expanded in thyroid above 0.001 mostly appeared in blood too.

The TCR sequence derives from a man aged 18 to 30 with Graves disease. The V and J genes are TRBV20-1 and TRBJ2-7, with 8 bases fitting TRBD2. The source material was peripheral blood mononuclear cells (PBMCs), sampled at new diagnosis, from a patient treated with antithyroid drugs. The CDR3 spells CSARVASGTSYEQYF. The CDR3 region has the DNA TGCAGTGCTAGAGTGGCGTCCGGGACTAGCTACGAGCAGTACTTC.